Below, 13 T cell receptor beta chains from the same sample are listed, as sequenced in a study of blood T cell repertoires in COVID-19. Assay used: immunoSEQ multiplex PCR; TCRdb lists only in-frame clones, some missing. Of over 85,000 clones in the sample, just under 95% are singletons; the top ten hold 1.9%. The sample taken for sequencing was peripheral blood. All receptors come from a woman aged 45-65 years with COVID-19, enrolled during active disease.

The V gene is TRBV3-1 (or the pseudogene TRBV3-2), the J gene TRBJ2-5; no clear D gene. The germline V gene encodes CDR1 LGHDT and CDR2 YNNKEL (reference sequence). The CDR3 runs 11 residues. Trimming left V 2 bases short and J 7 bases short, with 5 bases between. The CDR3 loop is CASSQSGTQYF. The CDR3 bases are TGTGCCAGCAGCCAATCCGGGACCCAGTACTTC.

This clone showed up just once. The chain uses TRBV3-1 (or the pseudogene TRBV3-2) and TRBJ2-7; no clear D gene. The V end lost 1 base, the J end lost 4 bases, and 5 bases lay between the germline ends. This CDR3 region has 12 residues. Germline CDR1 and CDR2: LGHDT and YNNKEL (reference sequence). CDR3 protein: CASSQGDYEQYF. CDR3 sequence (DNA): TGTGCCAGCAGCCAAGGCGATTACGAGCAGTACTTC.

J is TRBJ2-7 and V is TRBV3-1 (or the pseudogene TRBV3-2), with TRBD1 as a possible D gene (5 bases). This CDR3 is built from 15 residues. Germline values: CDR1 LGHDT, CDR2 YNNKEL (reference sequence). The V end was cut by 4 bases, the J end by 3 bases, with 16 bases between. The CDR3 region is CASSPYRRGNYEQYF. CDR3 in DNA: TGTGCCAGCAGCCCGTATCGTAGGGGTAACTACGAGCAGTACTTC.

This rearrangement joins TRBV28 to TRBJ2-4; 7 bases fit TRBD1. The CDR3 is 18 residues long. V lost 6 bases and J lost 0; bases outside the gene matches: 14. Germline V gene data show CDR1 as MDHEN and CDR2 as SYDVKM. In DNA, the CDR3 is TGTGCCAGCAGCCTCAGGCCGGACAGGCCCCTAGCCAAAAACATTCAGTACTTC. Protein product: CASSLRPDRPLAKNIQYF. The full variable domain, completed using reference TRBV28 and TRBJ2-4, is DVKVTQSSRYLVKRTGEKVFLECVQDMDHENMFWYRQDPGLGLRLIYFSYDVKMKEKGDIPEGYSVSREKKERFSLILESASTNQTSMYLCASSLRPDRPLAKNIQYFGAGTRLSVL.

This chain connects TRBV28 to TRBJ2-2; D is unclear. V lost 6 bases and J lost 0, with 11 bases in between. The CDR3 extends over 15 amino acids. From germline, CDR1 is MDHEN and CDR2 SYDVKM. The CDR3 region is CASRTSTSNTGELFF. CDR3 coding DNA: TGTGCCAGCAGAACGAGCACCTCGAACACCGGGGAGCTGTTTTTT.

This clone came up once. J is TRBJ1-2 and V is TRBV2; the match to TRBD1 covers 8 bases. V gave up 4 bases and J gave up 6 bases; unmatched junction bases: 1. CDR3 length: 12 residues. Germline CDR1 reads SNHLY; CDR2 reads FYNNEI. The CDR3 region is CASSAQGDGYTF. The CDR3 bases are TGTGCCAGCAGTGCACAGGGGGATGGCTACACCTTC. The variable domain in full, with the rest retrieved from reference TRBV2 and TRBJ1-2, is EPEVTQTPSHQVTQMGQEVILRCVPISNHLYFYWYRQILGQKVEFLVSFYNNEISEKSEIFDDQFSVERPDGSNFTLKIRSTKLEDSAMYFCASSAQGDGYTFGSGTRLTVV.

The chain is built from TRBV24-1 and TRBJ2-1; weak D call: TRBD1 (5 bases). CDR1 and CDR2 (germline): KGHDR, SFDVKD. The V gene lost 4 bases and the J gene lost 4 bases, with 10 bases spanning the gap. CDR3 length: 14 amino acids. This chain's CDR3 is CATSDPGKYNEQFF. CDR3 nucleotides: TGTGCCACCAGTGACCCAGGGAAGTACAATGAGCAGTTCTTC.

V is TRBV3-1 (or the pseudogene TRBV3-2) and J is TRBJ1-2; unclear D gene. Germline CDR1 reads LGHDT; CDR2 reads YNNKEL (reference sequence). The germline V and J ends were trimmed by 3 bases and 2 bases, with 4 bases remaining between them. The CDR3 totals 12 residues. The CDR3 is CASSQSNYGYTF. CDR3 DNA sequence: TGTGCCAGCAGCCAGAGCAACTATGGCTACACCTTC.

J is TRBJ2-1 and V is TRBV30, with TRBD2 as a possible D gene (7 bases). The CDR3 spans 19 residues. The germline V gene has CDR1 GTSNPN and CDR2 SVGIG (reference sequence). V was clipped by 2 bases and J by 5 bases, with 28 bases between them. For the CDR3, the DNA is TGTGCCTGGAGTCTCACCGGGACACCTCGAAGAAGCGGGGACAATGAGCAGTTCTTC. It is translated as CAWSLTGTPRRSGDNEQFF. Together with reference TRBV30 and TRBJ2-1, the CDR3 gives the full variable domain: SQTIHQWPATLVQPVGSPLSLECTVEGTSNPNLYWYRQAAGRGLQLLFYSVGIGQISSEVPQNLSASRPQDRQFILSSKKLLLSDSGFYLCAWSLTGTPRRSGDNEQFFGPGTRLTVL.

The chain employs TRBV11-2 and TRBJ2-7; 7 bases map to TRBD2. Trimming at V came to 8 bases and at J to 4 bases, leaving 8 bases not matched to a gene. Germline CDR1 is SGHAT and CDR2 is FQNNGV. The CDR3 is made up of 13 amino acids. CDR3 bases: TGTGCCAGCGGGGGGGGTATGGAGTACGAGCAGTACTTC. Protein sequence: CASGGGMEYEQYF.

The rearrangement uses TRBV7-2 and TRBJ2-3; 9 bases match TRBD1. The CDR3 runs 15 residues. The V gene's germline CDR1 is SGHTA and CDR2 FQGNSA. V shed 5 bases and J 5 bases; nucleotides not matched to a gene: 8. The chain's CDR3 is CASSRTGQGKDTQYF. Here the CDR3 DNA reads TGTGCCAGCAGCCGCACGGGACAGGGAAAAGATACGCAGTATTTT.

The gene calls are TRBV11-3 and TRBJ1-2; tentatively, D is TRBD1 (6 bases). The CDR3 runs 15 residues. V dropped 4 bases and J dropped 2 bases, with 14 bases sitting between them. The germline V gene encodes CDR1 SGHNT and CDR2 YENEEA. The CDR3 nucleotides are TGTGCCAGCAGCTCCACCAGGGGTTTAAACTATGGCTACACCTTC. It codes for CASSSTRGLNYGYTF.

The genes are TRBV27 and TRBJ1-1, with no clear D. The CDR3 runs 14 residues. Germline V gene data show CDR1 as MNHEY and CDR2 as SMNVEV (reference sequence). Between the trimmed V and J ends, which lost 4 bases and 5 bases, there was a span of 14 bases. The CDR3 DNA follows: TGTGCCAGCAGTTACAAGGGTTCGGGGACTGAAGCTTTCTTT. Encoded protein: CASSYKGSGTEAFF.